This T cell receptor beta chain was sequenced in a study of blood T cell repertoires in COVID-19 (dated by TCRdb to the early 2020s). Describing the broader study: The collaborator samples originated in the United States, Italy and Spain and spanned the acute and convalescent phases of COVID-19. The material from the prospective study consisted of cDNA or gDNA derived from T cells, B-cell-depleted T cells, or PBMCs. Deeply sampled blood TCRbeta repertoires from subjects exposed to, actively infected with, or recovered from COVID-19 were included in the dataset. The repertoires were released in a freely available public database intended as a resource for research on the immune response to SARS-CoV-2. The samples were drawn from two sources: the first 160 participants of the ongoing ImmuneRACE study, and approximately 1,300 subjects contributed by 6 global collaborators. The sample metadata nearly always contained a de-identified subject ID, COVID-19 status, age in years and sex. Where available, HLA class I and class II types were taken from metadata supplied by the sample provider and were not determined by assay-based typing. What the study reported, not specific to this receptor: The quantity of clinical and demographic metadata differed by source and by participant and was supplied without curation.

Comment on this clone: Its antigen target is currently unknown. Base qualities are missing; no much larger clone stands one base away.

The immunoSEQ Assay, a bias-controlled multiplex PCR, was used to amplify TCRbeta CDR3 regions from genomic DNA. The source study handled its data this way. Nucleated cell counts per sample were estimated from amplification of reference gene primers within the assay. To quantify the absolute abundance of each unique TCRbeta CDR3 rearrangement, sequence reads were collapsed and filtered. For each sample, productive Simpson clonality was calculated as the square root of Simpson's diversity index over productive rearrangements. TCRdb carries this immuneACCESS record with in-frame sequences only. Its versions omit some clonotypes, under half of them owing to an unresolved V gene in the studies checked, with the rest unexplained. The V and J calls and the clone size are those of that table, but D and trimming were determined from the DNA. For this sample there are some 270,000 clones; roughly 89% appear just once. The ten largest clonotypes hold around 2.3% of the sample.

One collaborating source in Seattle enrolled patients during active infection and followed them longitudinally through the course of disease. Each collaborating institution followed its own protocols to collect whole blood in K2EDTA tubes. For TCRbeta analysis, collaborators shipped samples as frozen whole blood, isolated PBMCs, or DNA extracted from either of those sample types. CDR1 is given as GTSNPN and CDR2 as SVGIG, both from the germline V gene (reference sequence). Trimming accounts for 1 base at V and 4 bases at J, while the number of junction bases matched to no gene is 8. The CDR3 numbers 16 residues from cysteine through phenylalanine. Kept here is only the CDR3 DNA, which spans 48 bases and is read in frame from base 1.

This clonotype originated in a woman between 55 and 75 years old with COVID-19, enrolled during active disease. The receptor chain draws on TRBV30 and TRBJ1-3; a stretch of 9 junction bases matches TRBD1. Input material: peripheral blood. The CDR3 protein sequence reads: CAWSDLGQGTGNTIYF. The sequenced DNA: TGTGCCTGGAGTGACCTAGGACAGGGGACGGGAAACACCATATATTTT.